This T cell receptor (beta chain) was observed in a study of T cell responses to AZD1222 COVID-19 vaccine. CDR3 length: 14 residues. The germline V gene has CDR1 MNHEY and CDR2 SVGEGT. Trimming removed 0 bases at V and 7 bases at J, with 12 bases between. Study outcomes and limitations: The study identified only six AZD1222 recipients as seropositive at baseline. Clonal diversity was possibly underestimated; the donors were predominantly white British and more often female. The study reported that nearly half of spike-specific TCRs target unmutated variant regions. Without day 14 samples, only post-peak T cell repertoires were studied.

This clone was seen just once. Its antigen is still unknown. Sequenced by immunoSEQ multiplex PCR; TCRdb stores in-frame clones only, minus some. Seen here are some 150,000 clones, 75% to 95% observed once, and the top ten hold roughly 2.8%. The chain joins TRBV6-2 or TRBV6-3 to TRBJ1-1, with D possibly TRBD1 on 5 matching bases. The origin of this receptor is an adult in good health. Sequencing used peripheral blood, obtained on day 0 of MenACWY control vaccination. In nucleotides, the CDR3 is TGTGCCAGCAGTTACTCGTTCTCGGGGGATGAAGCTTTCTTT. This gives the protein CASSYSFSGDEAFF.